This T cell receptor (beta chain) was obtained from a study of blood T cell repertoires in COVID-19. Study-wide context: Both acute and convalescent COVID-19 samples were obtained from the United States, Italy and Spain.

The CDR3 extends over 13 amino acids. Germline CDR1 reads ENHRY; CDR2 reads SYGVKD. V lost 7 bases, J lost 7 bases, and 4 bases stayed unmatched. Measured with immunoSEQ multiplex PCR; TCRdb has only the in-frame clones, and not every one. The sample lists 65,000 to 85,000 clones, 88% occurring once. The receptor was isolated from a human donor in a cohort sampled during active COVID-19. Sequencing input: peripheral blood. The V gene is TRBV10-3, the J gene TRBJ2-7; 13 nucleotides match TRBD2. The CDR3 protein is CAIKLAGGDEQYF. The CDR3 DNA follows: TGTGCCATCAAACTAGCGGGAGGGGATGAGCAGTACTTC.